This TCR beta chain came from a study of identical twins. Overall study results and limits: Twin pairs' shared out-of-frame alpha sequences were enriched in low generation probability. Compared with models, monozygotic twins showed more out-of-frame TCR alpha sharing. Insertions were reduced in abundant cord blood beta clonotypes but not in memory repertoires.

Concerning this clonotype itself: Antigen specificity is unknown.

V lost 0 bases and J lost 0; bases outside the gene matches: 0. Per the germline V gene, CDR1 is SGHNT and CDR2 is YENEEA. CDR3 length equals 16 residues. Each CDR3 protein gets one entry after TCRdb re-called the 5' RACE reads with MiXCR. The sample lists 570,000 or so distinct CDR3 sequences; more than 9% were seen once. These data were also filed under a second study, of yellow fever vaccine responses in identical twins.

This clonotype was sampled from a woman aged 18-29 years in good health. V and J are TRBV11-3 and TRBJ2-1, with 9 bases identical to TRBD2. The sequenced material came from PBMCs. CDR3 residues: CASSLDSGSSYNEQFF. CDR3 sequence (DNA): TGTGCCAGCAGCTTAGATAGCGGGAGCTCCTACAATGAGCAGTTCTTC.